These 30 T cell receptor beta chains share one sample of origin, sequenced in a study of CXCR3-negative and CXCR3-positive naive CD8 T cells. The method, 5' RACE with UMI labels, was used to prepare the TRB cDNA libraries. TCRdb reprocessed the 5' RACE reads and keeps a single row for each CDR3 protein, giving no DNA. This repertoire includes some 49,000 distinct CDR3 sequences. The sequenced sample was naive CXCR3- CD8+ T cells from blood. Subset specified: CD45RO-CCR7+CD27+CD95- naive CD8+ T cells lacking CXCR3 (TNR3-). These receptors were obtained from a human donor in good health. Some clones in this sample may be carry-over from other donors' samples.

The chain carries TRBV20-1 and TRBJ2-5; the TRBD1 assignment by TCRdb is unverifiable without DNA. There are 14 residues in the CDR3. Germline V gene data show CDR1 as DFQATT and CDR2 as SNEGSKA (reference sequence). This chain's CDR3 is CSARGQEQQETQYF.

The V and J genes are TRBV5-1 and TRBJ1-2. The CDR3 loop spans 17 amino acids. Germline CDR1 reads SGHRS; CDR2 reads YFSETQ. The CDR3: CASSSLGEEGPYYGYTF. Full variable domain (outside the CDR3, taken from reference TRBV5-1 and TRBJ1-2): KAGVTQTPRYLIKTRGQQVTLSCSPISGHRSVSWYQQTPGQGLQFLFEYFSETQRNKGNFPGRFSGRQFSNSRSEMNVSTLELGDSALYLCASSSLGEEGPYYGYTFGSGTRLTVV.

This chain links TRBV12-3 or TRBV12-4 with TRBJ1-1; TCRdb's assignment of TRBD1 cannot be checked, as there is no DNA. The CDR3 loop spans 14 amino acids. The CDR3 protein is CASSPPGRFTEAFF.

The chain joins TRBV6-5 to TRBJ1-5. CDR3 length: 14 amino acids. CDR1 is MNHEY, CDR2 SVGAGI, per germline. The CDR3 here is CASSYAGFNQPQHF.

The chain joins TRBV29-1 to TRBJ1-2; TCRdb calls TRBD1, which cannot be checked without DNA. Per germline, CDR1 SQVTM and CDR2 ANQGSEA. The CDR3 runs 11 residues. The chain's CDR3 is CSVEPGLSYTF.

The V and J genes are TRBV6-2 or TRBV6-3 and TRBJ2-3; TCRdb's assignment of TRBD2 cannot be checked, as there is no DNA. CDR3 length: 16 residues. Per the germline V gene, CDR1 is MNHEY and CDR2 is SVGEGT. CDR3 sequence reads: CASSTIRGSGRSTQYF.

The chain's CDR3 is CASSFPGQGVEQYF. The rearrangement joins TRBV7-9 to TRBJ2-7; checking the TCRdb D call of TRBD1 is not possible without DNA. The germline gives CDR1 SEHNR, CDR2 FQNEAQ (reference sequence). This CDR3 region has 14 residues.

This sequence joins TRBV29-1 and TRBJ1-2; there is no DNA to check the TCRdb D call of TRBD1. Per the germline V gene, CDR1 is SQVTM and CDR2 is ANQGSEA. The CDR3 is made up of 17 amino acids. CDR3 loop: CSVDEQGNRIASYGYTF.

This sequence joins TRBV15 and TRBJ2-5; TCRdb indicates TRBD2, and absent DNA this call remains unverified. In germline, CDR1 is LNHNV, CDR2 YYDKDF (reference sequence). The CDR3 consists of 15 residues. CDR3 residues: CATSRRGDSGETQYF.

V usage is TRBV27 and J usage is TRBJ2-2; TCRdb proposes TRBD1, but this gene call is untestable without DNA. The length of the CDR3 is 15 residues. Germline V CDR1 and CDR2: MNHEY, SMNVEV (reference sequence). CDR3: CASSFTGGVTGELFF.

This chain uses TRBV3-1 with TRBJ2-7; the D call of TRBD1 rests on TCRdb alone, since no DNA is present to check it. Germline V gene sequence: CDR1 LGHDT, CDR2 YNNKEL (reference sequence). The CDR3 is made up of 17 amino acids. CDR3 region: CASSQTPGTRSPYEQYF.

V and J are TRBV24-1 and TRBJ2-3; TCRdb names TRBD2, which stays unverified in the absence of DNA. CDR3 length equals 17 residues. Germline assignment: CDR1 KGHDR and CDR2 SFDVKD. CDR3 protein: CATSPLAGGPGTDTQYF.

The V call is TRBV4-1, the J call TRBJ2-7; there is no DNA to check the TCRdb D call of TRBD2. The CDR3 totals 18 residues. Per the germline V gene, CDR1 is MGHRA and CDR2 is YSYEKL. CDR3: CASSQDVSGTIPSGEQYF.

The chain is built from TRBV20-1 and TRBJ1-6. The CDR3 loop spans 11 amino acids. Germline V lookup: CDR1 DFQATT, CDR2 SNEGSKA (reference sequence). The CDR3 sequence is CSARWGSPLHF.

The chain uses TRBV7-9 and TRBJ2-7; the D gene TCRdb calls, TRBD1, cannot be checked with no DNA. The CDR3 consists of 14 residues. Germline V gene lookup returns CDR1 SEHNR and CDR2 FQNEAQ (reference sequence). The CDR3 spells CASSLEGQGVEQYF.

The V and J genes are TRBV5-5 and TRBJ2-3; with no DNA, the TCRdb D assignment of TRBD2 cannot be verified. The CDR3 extends over 17 amino acids. CDR1 and CDR2 from the germline V gene are SGHKS and YYEKEE (reference sequence). The CDR3: CASSLVPSGGVTDTQYF. The full variable domain, completed using reference TRBV5-5 and TRBJ2-3, is DAGVTQSPTHLIKTRGQQVTLRCSPISGHKSVSWYQQVLGQGPQFIFQYYEKEERGRGNFPDRFSARQFPNYSSELNVNALLLGDSALYLCASSLVPSGGVTDTQYFGPGTRLTVL.

The genes are TRBV4-1 and TRBJ2-1; TCRdb picks TRBD2, but there is no DNA to check that call. Germline V lookup: CDR1 MGHRA, CDR2 YSYEKL. The length of the CDR3 is 15 residues. CDR3 residues: CASSHGVSGYNEQFF.

The chain uses TRBV7-2 and TRBJ2-1; with no DNA, the TCRdb D assignment of TRBD1 cannot be verified. Germline CDR1 is SGHTA and CDR2 is FQGNSA. This CDR3 has 18 amino acids. The CDR3 protein is CASSLAGGLMSSYNEQFF. The variable domain in full, with the rest retrieved from reference TRBV7-2 and TRBJ2-1, is GAGVSQSPSNKVTEKGKDVELRCDPISGHTALYWYRQSLGQGLEFLIYFQGNSAPDKSGLPSDRFSAERTGGSVSTLTIQRTQQEDSAVYLCASSLAGGLMSSYNEQFFGPGTRLTVL.

The V gene is TRBV6-5, the J gene TRBJ2-2; TCRdb selects TRBD2, and the lack of DNA leaves this call unchecked. This CDR3 spans 18 amino acids. The germline gives CDR1 MNHEY, CDR2 SVGAGI. The CDR3 sequence is CASSYSKASGAFTGELFF.

CDR3 sequence reads: CASSLIVADTQYF. J is TRBJ2-3 and V is TRBV28. This CDR3 contains 13 residues. Germline V gene sequence: CDR1 MDHEN, CDR2 SYDVKM.

V and J are TRBV4-3 and TRBJ2-1. CDR1 and CDR2 (germline): LGHNA, YSLEER. The CDR3 has 14 amino acids. The CDR3 sequence: CASSQALDRNEQFF.

V gene TRBV25-1 combines with J gene TRBJ2-1; as DNA is missing, the TRBD1 call by TCRdb cannot be tested. Germline-derived CDR1 and CDR2 are MGHDK and SYGVNS. There are 14 residues in the CDR3. The CDR3 sequence: CASSDWDLNNEQFF. The variable domain in full, with the rest retrieved from reference TRBV25-1 and TRBJ2-1, is EADIYQTPRYLVIGTGKKITLECSQTMGHDKMYWYQQDPGMELHLIHYSYGVNSTEKGDLSSESTVSRIRTEHFPLTLESARPSHTSQYLCASSDWDLNNEQFFGPGTRLTVL.

V usage is TRBV6-6 and J usage is TRBJ2-7; no DNA is available, so the TRBD1 call from TCRdb remains unchecked. Germline V CDR1 and CDR2: MNHNY, SVGAGI (reference sequence). The CDR3 contains 13 residues. CDR3 protein: CASRGDTTYEQYF.

This chain connects TRBV7-8 to TRBJ2-5; lacking DNA, the TRBD1 call made by TCRdb goes unchecked. The germline V gene encodes CDR1 SGHVS and CDR2 FQNEAQ. This CDR3 region has 14 residues. The CDR3 loop reads CASSYRQLQETQYF.

This chain joins TRBV7-9 and TRBJ2-1; TCRdb outputs TRBD1, but without DNA this stays unchecked. Germline V gene data show CDR1 as SEHNR and CDR2 as FQNEAQ (reference sequence). This CDR3 is built from 15 residues. The CDR3 loop reads CASSHRQGPYNEQFF.

The chain is built from TRBV12-3 or TRBV12-4 and TRBJ1-5; the D gene TCRdb calls, TRBD1, cannot be checked with no DNA. This CDR3 region has 16 residues. The CDR3 sequence: CASSSLSGTGIQPQHF.

The gene calls are TRBV12-3 or TRBV12-4 and TRBJ1-2; the D call of TRBD1 rests on TCRdb alone, since no DNA is present to check it. The CDR3 has 14 amino acids. The chain's CDR3 is CASSFGGANYGYTF.

Considering frequency, this clonotype is medium-sized. The V gene is TRBV28, the J gene TRBJ2-5; TCRdb's D call, TRBD1, is unchecked because there is no DNA. The CDR3 is made up of 15 amino acids. Germline V gene sequence: CDR1 MDHEN, CDR2 SYDVKM. The chain's CDR3 is CASSTGGAGQETQYF.

The chain is built from TRBV11-3 and TRBJ1-1; the TCRdb call, TRBD1, lacks DNA for checking. CDR3 length: 13 amino acids. Per the germline V gene, CDR1 is SGHNT and CDR2 is YENEEA. This CDR3 reads CASADSLNTEAFF.

The chain carries TRBV12-3 or TRBV12-4 and TRBJ1-1. The CDR3 is 13 residues long. The CDR3 loop is CASSLGGPTEAFF.